A single sample gave rise to the 21 T cell receptor beta chains below, sequenced in a study of blood T cells in healthy people across ages (dated by TCRdb to 2013 to 2016). The library was obtained by 5' RACE. These reads were obtained on an Illumina HiSeq 2500. The second PCR ran for about 6 to 12 cycles and used a J-beta primer mix along with a sample-barcoded 5' primer. TCRdb applied fastp at Q25 and MiXCR to the public reads, then kept only in-frame beta chains. CDR3 protein sequences are deduplicated, and each keeps its most common genes and DNA. In this sample the table shows around 580,000 distinct CDR3 sequences, more than 45% of which occur a single time. The ten largest clones add up to around 24% of the sample. The sequenced sample was blood. These receptors were collected from a man older than 75 in good health.

This clonotype occurred many times. This rearrangement joins TRBV25-1 to TRBJ2-1, with a weak D call TRBD2 (7 bases). Trimming shortened V by 5 bases and J by 2 bases, and 16 bases separated the two germline ends. CDR3 length equals 16 residues. CDR1 is MGHDK and CDR2 is SYGVNS in the germline V gene. The CDR3 sequence is CASSSGGGGTYNEQFF. The CDR3 DNA follows: TGTGCCAGCAGTAGTGGGGGGGGCGGCACCTACAATGAGCAGTTCTTC.

The V call is TRBV6-6, the J call TRBJ1-1; 8 nucleotides match TRBD1. Unmatched junction bases numbered 8, after V lost 5 bases and J lost 6 bases. Germline CDR1 reads MNHNY; CDR2 reads SVGAGI (reference sequence). The CDR3 runs 14 residues. In DNA, the CDR3 is TGTGCCAGCAGTCGACAGGGGCCGGGCCCTGAAGCTTTCTTT. Encoded protein: CASSRQGPGPEAFF.

This clonotype was seen a few times. The rearrangement uses TRBV4-3 and TRBJ2-3, with D tentatively TRBD1 (6 bases). The germline CDR1 and CDR2 sequences are LGHNA and YSLEER. This CDR3 is 14 amino acids long. V gave up 1 base and J gave up 6 bases, with 11 bases separating them. The CDR3 nucleotides are TGCGCCAGCAGCCAAGGACAGGTTTCGGATACGCAGTATTTT. Its protein is CASSQGQVSDTQYF.

This clonotype occurred a few times. The CDR3 loop is CASSQASEKLFF. For the CDR3, the DNA is TGTGCCAGCAGCCAAGCCTCTGAAAAACTGTTTTTT. The rearrangement uses TRBV4-2 and TRBJ1-4; D unresolved. Trimming stripped 1 base from V and 7 bases from J, with 4 bases between. Germline loops: CDR1 LGHNA, CDR2 YNFKEQ. The CDR3 covers 12 residues.

J is TRBJ2-4 and V is TRBV29-1; 10 nucleotides match TRBD2. The J call is in doubt because the DNA end fits TRBJ2-7 better. CDR1 SQVTM and CDR2 ANQGSEA come from the germline V gene. CDR3 size: 15 residues. The CDR3 loop reads CSVGFSASGSHEQYF. The CDR3 nucleotides read TGCAGCGTTGGCTTTTCGGCTAGCGGGAGTCACGAGCAGTACTTC.

There are a few counts of this clonotype. One end of the junction fails to match germline, which may point to a read error. J is TRBJ1-6 and V is TRBV24-1; the D is unclear. Germline CDR1 and CDR2: KGHDR and SFDVKD. The CDR3 runs to 13 residues. The CDR3 spells CATNGPYNSPLHF. DNA of the CDR3: TGTGCCACCAATGGACCCTACAATTCACCCCTCCACTTT.

V gene TRBV20-1 combines with J gene TRBJ2-4, with 9 nucleotides matching TRBD1. Near its end, the DNA agrees better with TRBJ2-7, so the J call may be wrong. Germline-derived CDR1 and CDR2 are DFQATT and SNEGSKA (reference sequence). The CDR3 contains 16 residues. CDR3 loop: CSARDPRGTGRDEQYF. CDR3 DNA: TGCAGTGCTAGAGACCCCCGCGGGACAGGGCGCGACGAGCAGTACTTC.

Here the CDR3 reads CSAAPDRGVLNEQFF. The CDR3 DNA reads TGCAGTGCTGCCCCGGACAGGGGTGTTCTAAATGAGCAGTTCTTC. The chain employs TRBV20-1 and TRBJ2-1; the match to TRBD1 covers 9 bases. Germline CDR1 reads DFQATT; CDR2 reads SNEGSKA (reference sequence). The junction had 12 bases not matched to a gene; V was cut back by 5 bases and J by 7 bases. This CDR3 has 15 amino acids.

This clonotype occurred a few times. The rearrangement links TRBV20-1 to TRBJ1-5; 8 bases fit TRBD1. Germline values: CDR1 DFQATT, CDR2 SNEGSKA (reference sequence). The CDR3 runs to 14 residues. Unmatched junction bases numbered 6, after V lost 6 bases and J lost 2 bases. In nucleotides, the CDR3 is TGCAGTGCCGCGACAGGGGCAGGCAATCAGCCCCAGCATTTT. Its protein is CSAATGAGNQPQHF.

V gene TRBV4-3 combines with J gene TRBJ2-1; D perhaps matches TRBD1 (5 bases). Trimming cost V 2 bases and J 0 bases, with 8 bases left between them. This CDR3 is 15 amino acids long. Germline CDR1 reads LGHNA; CDR2 reads YSLEER. The CDR3 DNA sequence: TGCGCCAGCAGCCAACATCAGGGCTCCTACAATGAGCAGTTCTTC. Translated: CASSQHQGSYNEQFF.

This clonotype was observed a handful of times. The chain is built from TRBV27 and TRBJ2-1; D is uncertain. Germline V gene sequence: CDR1 MNHEY, CDR2 SMNVEV (reference sequence). The V and J ends lost 1 base and 9 bases respectively, with 19 bases between them. The length of the CDR3 is 16 residues. The CDR3 DNA is TGTGCCAGCAGTTTATTGGGCACCCATCCGGCCCTTGAGCAGTTCTTC. It encodes CASSLLGTHPALEQFF.

The J gene is TRBJ2-3, the V gene TRBV20-1; 7 bases are shared with TRBD2. The CDR3 runs to 15 residues. The V gene end was trimmed by 5 bases and the J gene end by 8 bases; junction bases not matched to a gene: 16. The germline CDR1 and CDR2 sequences are DFQATT and SNEGSKA (reference sequence). Written as DNA, the CDR3 is TGCAGTGCTCCACCACTCACCGCGGGAGAGGGTACGCAGTATTTT. Its protein is CSAPPLTAGEGTQYF.

The chain recombines TRBV6-5 with TRBJ1-1, with D possibly TRBD1 on 6 matching bases. CDR3 length: 15 residues. Germline loops: CDR1 MNHEY, CDR2 SVGAGI. V shed 6 bases and J shed 4 bases, with 18 bases lying between them. The CDR3 loop reads CASRPRQAPGTEAFF. Written as DNA, the CDR3 is TGTGCCAGCAGACCAAGACAGGCCCCGGGCACTGAAGCTTTCTTT.

The CDR3 loop reads CASSEQGADGGYTF. The CDR3 region has the DNA TGTGCCAGCAGTGAACAAGGGGCGGATGGTGGCTACACCTTC. The V and J genes are TRBV2 and TRBJ1-2; D is possibly TRBD1 (5 bases). The germline V gene encodes CDR1 SNHLY and CDR2 FYNNEI. The CDR3 sequence is 14 residues long. V was cut by 2 bases and J by 7 bases, with 14 bases left in between.

The rearrangement links TRBV7-3 to TRBJ1-6, with D possibly being TRBD1 (5 bases). The CDR3 sequence is 15 residues long. Deletions cut 2 bases from V and 5 bases from J, with 10 bases between. Germline V gives CDR1 SGHTA, CDR2 FQGTGA. Written as DNA, the CDR3 is TGTGCCAGCAGCTTAGAGGGGCCCAATAATTCACCCCTCCACTTT. The encoded protein is CASSLEGPNNSPLHF.

V usage is TRBV7-8 and J usage is TRBJ2-3; no clear D gene. There are 14 residues in the CDR3. Trimming shortened V by 5 bases and J by 3 bases, and 12 bases separated the two germline ends. Germline V gives CDR1 SGHVS, CDR2 FQNEAQ. The CDR3 bases are TGTGCCAGCAGCCGAATCGCCCCGACAGATACGCAGTATTTT. It encodes CASSRIAPTDTQYF.

J is TRBJ2-7 and V is TRBV5-1, with TRBD1 matching over 7 bases. This CDR3 comprises 16 residues. Germline V gene data show CDR1 as SGHRS and CDR2 as YFSETQ. Trimming at V came to 0 bases and at J to 4 bases, leaving 10 bases not matched to a gene. CDR3 sequence: CASSLDGRTGDYEQYF. In DNA form, the CDR3 reads TGCGCCAGCAGCTTGGATGGACGGACAGGCGATTACGAGCAGTACTTC.

This clonotype was recorded a few times. Being one base from a much bigger clone, this may be a read error. The CDR3 is CASSRTPGPPYNEQYF. The CDR3 region has the DNA TGCGCCAGCAGTCGAACGCCGGGACCCCCCTACAATGAGCAGTACTTC. The chain combines TRBV4-1 with TRBJ2-5; D may correspond to TRBD1 or TRBD2 (5 bases each). V was clipped by 6 bases and J by 11 bases, with 28 bases between them. The CDR3 is 16 amino acids. Germline V CDR1 and CDR2: MGHRA, YSYEKL.

Here the CDR3 DNA reads TGTGCCACCAGTGTCTCGTCGCGGCAGGCGAACACCGGGGAGCTGTTTTTT. This gives the protein CATSVSSRQANTGELFF. V usage is TRBV24-1 and J usage is TRBJ2-2; D gene uncertain. Germline V gene data show CDR1 as KGHDR and CDR2 as SFDVKD. CDR3 length: 17 residues. Deletions cut 5 bases from V and 0 bases from J, with 15 bases between.

Concerning this clonotype itself: One end of the junction varies from germline; a read error may be responsible. V and J are TRBV12-3 or TRBV12-4 and TRBJ2-1; 9 bases map to TRBD2. The CDR3 extends over 13 amino acids. The CDR3 coding sequence is TGTGCCAGCAGTAAGGGACTAGCTAATGGGCAGTTCTTC. Translated: CASSKGLANGQFF.

The genes are TRBV7-2 and TRBJ2-4; weak D call: TRBD2 (7 bases). The DNA end favors TRBJ2-7, so the J call may be wrong. The CDR3 covers 18 residues. Per the germline V gene, CDR1 is SGHTA and CDR2 is FQGNSA. CDR3 sequence (DNA): TGTGCCAGCAGCTTAGGAGGCGGGGGCCGTACTTTTACCTACGAGCAGTACTTC. It yields the protein CASSLGGGGRTFTYEQYF.